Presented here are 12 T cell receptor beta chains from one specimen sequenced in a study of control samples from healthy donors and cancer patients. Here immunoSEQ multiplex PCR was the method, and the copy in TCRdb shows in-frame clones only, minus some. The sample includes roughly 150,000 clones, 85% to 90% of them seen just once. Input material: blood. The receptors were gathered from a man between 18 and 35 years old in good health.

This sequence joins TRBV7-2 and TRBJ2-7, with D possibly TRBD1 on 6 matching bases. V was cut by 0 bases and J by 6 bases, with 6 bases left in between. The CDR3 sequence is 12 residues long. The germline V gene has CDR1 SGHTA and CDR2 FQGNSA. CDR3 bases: TGTGCCAGCAGCTTAGCGGGGGCCGAGCAGTACTTC. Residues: CASSLAGAEQYF. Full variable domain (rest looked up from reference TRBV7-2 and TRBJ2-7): GAGVSQSPSNKVTEKGKDVELRCDPISGHTALYWYRQSLGQGLEFLIYFQGNSAPDKSGLPSDRFSAERTGGSVSTLTIQRTQQEDSAVYLCASSLAGAEQYFGPGTRLTVT.

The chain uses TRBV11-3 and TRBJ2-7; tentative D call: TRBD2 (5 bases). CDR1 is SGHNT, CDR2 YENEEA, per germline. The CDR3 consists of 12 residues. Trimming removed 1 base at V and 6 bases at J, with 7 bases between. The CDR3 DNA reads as TGTGCCAGCAGCTTAGGCGGGTTCGAGCAGTACTTC. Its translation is CASSLGGFEQYF.

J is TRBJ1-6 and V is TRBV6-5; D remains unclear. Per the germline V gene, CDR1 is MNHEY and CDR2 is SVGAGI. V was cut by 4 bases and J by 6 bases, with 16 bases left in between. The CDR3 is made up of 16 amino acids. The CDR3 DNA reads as TGTGCCAGCAGTTTTCAGCGGACGGGGATTAATTCACCCCTCCACTTT. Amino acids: CASSFQRTGINSPLHF.

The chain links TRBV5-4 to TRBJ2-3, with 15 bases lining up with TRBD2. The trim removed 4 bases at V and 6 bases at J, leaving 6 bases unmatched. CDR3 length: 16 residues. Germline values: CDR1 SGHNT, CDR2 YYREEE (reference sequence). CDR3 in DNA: TGTGCCAGCAGCAGGACTAGCGGGGGGGTCAGGGATACGCAGTATTTT. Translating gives CASSRTSGGVRDTQYF.

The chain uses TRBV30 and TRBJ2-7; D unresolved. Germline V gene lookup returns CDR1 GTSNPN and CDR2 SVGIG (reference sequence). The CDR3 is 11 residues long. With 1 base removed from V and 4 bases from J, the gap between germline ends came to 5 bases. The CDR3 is CAWSGVYEQYF. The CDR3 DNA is TGTGCCTGGAGTGGAGTTTACGAGCAGTACTTC.

The CDR3 nucleotides read TGTGCCAGCAGCCGCACTCGACAGGGGACGGGGCCCCAGCATTTT. Encoded protein: CASSRTRQGTGPQHF. The chain employs TRBV28 and TRBJ1-5, with 8 bases that match TRBD1. The V and J ends lost 6 bases and 9 bases, in that order; junction bases with no gene match: 13. Germline V gene data show CDR1 as MDHEN and CDR2 as SYDVKM. CDR3 length equals 15 residues. Full variable domain (remainder filled in from reference TRBV28 and TRBJ1-5): DVKVTQSSRYLVKRTGEKVFLECVQDMDHENMFWYRQDPGLGLRLIYFSYDVKMKEKGDIPEGYSVSREKKERFSLILESASTNQTSMYLCASSRTRQGTGPQHFGDGTRLSIL.

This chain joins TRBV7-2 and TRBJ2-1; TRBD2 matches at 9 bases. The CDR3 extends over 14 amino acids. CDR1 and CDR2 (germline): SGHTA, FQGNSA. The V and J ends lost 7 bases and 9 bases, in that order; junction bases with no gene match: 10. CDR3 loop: CASNFGLAGSEQFF. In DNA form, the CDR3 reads TGTGCCAGCAACTTTGGGCTAGCGGGGAGTGAGCAGTTCTTC.

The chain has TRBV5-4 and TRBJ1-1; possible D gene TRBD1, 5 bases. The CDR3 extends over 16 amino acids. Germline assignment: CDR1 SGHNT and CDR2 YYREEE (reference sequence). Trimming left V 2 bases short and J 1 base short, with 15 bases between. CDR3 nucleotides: TGTGCCAGCAGCTTATTGGGCGGGACCCAGAACACTGAAGCTTTCTTT. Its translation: CASSLLGGTQNTEAFF.

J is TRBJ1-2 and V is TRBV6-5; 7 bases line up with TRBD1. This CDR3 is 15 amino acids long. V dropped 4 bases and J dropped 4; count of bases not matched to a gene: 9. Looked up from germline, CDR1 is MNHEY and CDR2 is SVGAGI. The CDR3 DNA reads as TGTGCCAGCAGTTTAGGGGTGGGGACAGTCTATGGCTACACCTTC. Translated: CASSLGVGTVYGYTF.

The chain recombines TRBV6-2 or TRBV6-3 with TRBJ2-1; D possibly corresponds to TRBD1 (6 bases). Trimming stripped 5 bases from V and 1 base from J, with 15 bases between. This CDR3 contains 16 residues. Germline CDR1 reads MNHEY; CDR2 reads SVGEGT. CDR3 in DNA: TGTGCCAGCAGTAAGACCGGGACATTTTCCTACAATGAGCAGTTCTTC. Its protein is CASSKTGTFSYNEQFF.

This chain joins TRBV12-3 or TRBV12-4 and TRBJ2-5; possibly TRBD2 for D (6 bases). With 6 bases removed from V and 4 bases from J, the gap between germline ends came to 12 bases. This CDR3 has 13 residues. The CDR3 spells CASSPGRRETQYF. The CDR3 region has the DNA TGTGCCAGCAGCCCGGGGAGGAGAGAGACCCAGTACTTC.

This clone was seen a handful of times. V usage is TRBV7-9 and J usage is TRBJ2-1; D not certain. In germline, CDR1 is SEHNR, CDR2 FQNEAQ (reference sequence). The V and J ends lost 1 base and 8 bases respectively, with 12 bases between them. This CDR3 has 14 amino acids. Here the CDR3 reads CASSLGMMGDEQFF. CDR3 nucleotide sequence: TGTGCCAGCAGCTTAGGCATGATGGGTGATGAGCAGTTCTTC.